This TCR beta chain originates from a study of T cells in Graves' hyperthyroidism and ophthalmopathy. Study results and limitations: Progression to ophthalmopathy was predicted a median of approximately 6.4 months early.

Graves' hyperthyroidism is called stable when ophthalmopathy does not progress within 18 months. The PBMCs studied were ones that came from roughly 9.4 ml fresh peripheral blood. Amplified TCR beta CDR3 regions came from RNA transcripts. The HTBI set primed first-round TCR CDR3 RT-PCR. TCRdb fed the multiplex PCR reads into MiXCR, producing one record per CDR3 protein. The sample has 300,000 to 450,000 distinct CDR3 sequences; roughly 13% are singletons. The CDR3 length is 18 residues. V dropped 5 bases and J dropped 10; count of bases not matched to a gene: 22. This clonotype came up many times. Antigen specificity is unknown.

The sequence derives from a woman aged 60 to 75 with Graves' hyperthyroidism. V and J are TRBV12-3 or TRBV12-4 and TRBJ2-1; 8 bases agree with TRBD2. The sequenced sample was blood. CDR3 coding DNA: TGTGCCAGCAGTCCCGATGCCTGGCGGGAGGACTCCGGGGGGGAGCAGTTCTTC. Protein product: CASSPDAWREDSGGEQFF.